One and the same sample provided the 10 T cell receptor beta chains below, sequenced in a study of blood T cell repertoires in COVID-19. Generated by immunoSEQ multiplex PCR, the TCRdb table keeps only in-frame clones and is missing some. The sample holds 150,000 or so clones, about four fifths seen once. The source material was peripheral blood. These receptors all stem from a woman aged 55-69 years with COVID-19, enrolled during active disease.

The chain links TRBV5-5 to TRBJ2-4, with D possibly matching TRBD1 (5 bases). The CDR3 extends over 15 amino acids. V lost 2 bases, J lost 7 bases, and 16 bases lay in between. Germline CDR1 is SGHKS and CDR2 is YYEKEE (reference sequence). CDR3: CASSFLGAVVNIQYF. The CDR3 nucleotides read TGTGCCAGCAGCTTTCTAGGGGCGGTTGTTAACATTCAGTACTTC.

This chain joins TRBV6-5 and TRBJ2-5; D not certain. The CDR3 is made up of 13 amino acids. Trimming took 6 bases from V and 5 from J, leaving 13 bases between them. Germline loops: CDR1 MNHEY, CDR2 SVGAGI. The CDR3 DNA sequence: TGTGCCAGCAGAAGTAGAAATCCCGAGACCCAGTACTTC. The encoded protein is CASRSRNPETQYF.

CDR3 loop: CASSVGSTGDYEQYF. For the CDR3, the DNA is TGTGCCAGCAGCGTAGGATCGACAGGGGACTACGAGCAGTACTTC. This sequence joins TRBV9 and TRBJ2-7; 8 positions agree with TRBD1. V lost 0 bases to trimming and J lost 3 bases; unmatched junction nucleotides: 5. This CDR3 spans 15 amino acids. Germline loops: CDR1 SGDLS, CDR2 YYNGEE.

This clone was seen a single time. The rearrangement uses TRBV5-1 and TRBJ2-1, with 11 bases that match TRBD1. V gave up 8 bases and J gave up 15 bases; unmatched junction bases: 10. Germline CDR1 and CDR2: SGHRS and YFSETQ. The CDR3 covers 12 residues. In DNA form, the CDR3 reads TGCGCCAGTGGGACAGGGGGGTATGGGGCGTTCTTC. Translated: CASGTGGYGAFF.

The chain links TRBV6-5 to TRBJ2-3; 8 bases map to TRBD2. This CDR3 comprises 16 residues. V lost 2 bases, J lost 6 bases, and 10 bases stayed unmatched. Germline V gives CDR1 MNHEY, CDR2 SVGAGI. The CDR3 loop reads CASSYGILAASDTQYF. For the CDR3, the DNA is TGTGCCAGCAGTTACGGTATACTAGCGGCCTCGGATACGCAGTATTTT.

In its sample, this clone was seen a few times. The V gene is TRBV24-1, the J gene TRBJ2-1, with TRBD1 identical over 7 bases. This CDR3 comprises 13 residues. Germline CDR1 and CDR2: KGHDR and SFDVKD. Trimming cost V 8 bases and J 6 bases; bases outside gene matches: 6. CDR3 DNA sequence: TGTGCCACCACGCGGACAGGACTCAATGAGCAGTTCTTC. This codes for CATTRTGLNEQFF.

The genes are TRBV19 and TRBJ1-4, with no clear D. Germline loops: CDR1 LNHDA, CDR2 SQIVND (reference sequence). The germline V and J ends were trimmed by 5 bases and 8 bases, with 9 bases remaining between them. The CDR3 covers 12 residues. In nucleotides, the CDR3 is TGTGCCAGTAGTCCCGGACTCGAAAAACTGTTTTTT. Translation gives CASSPGLEKLFF.

The chain combines TRBV19 with TRBJ2-3, with a weak D call TRBD2 (5 bases). This CDR3 contains 15 residues. The germline gives CDR1 LNHDA, CDR2 SQIVND (reference sequence). Trimming left V 6 bases short and J 0 bases short, with 13 bases between. The CDR3 nucleotides are TGTGCCAGTAGACCTTCGCCGGGGAGCACAGATACGCAGTATTTT. This gives the protein CASRPSPGSTDTQYF.

This sequence joins TRBV5-6 and TRBJ2-7; TRBD2 matches at 9 bases. The CDR3 extends over 19 amino acids. J lost 0 bases, V lost 3 bases, and 16 bases had no gene match. Germline loops: CDR1 SGHDT, CDR2 YYEEEE. CDR3 sequence reads: CASSWGEGSGRSNSYEQYF. In nucleotides, the CDR3 is TGTGCCAGCAGCTGGGGGGAGGGTAGCGGGAGATCAAACTCCTACGAGCAGTACTTC.

The rearrangement joins TRBV13 to TRBJ1-1, with TRBD1 identical over 8 bases. Germline CDR1 and CDR2: PRHDT and FYEKMQ (reference sequence). V was clipped by 5 bases and J by 2 bases; unmatched bases: 7. This CDR3 contains 15 residues. Here the CDR3 reads CASSRDRGLNTEAFF. The CDR3 DNA sequence: TGTGCCAGCAGCCGAGACAGGGGTCTTAACACTGAAGCTTTCTTT.